The 29 T cell receptor beta chains in this list originate from one sample, sequenced in a study of spatial heterogeneity in lung cancer. Time point in this sample: sample taken at primary tumor resection. Unsorted samples of tumor, nontumor lung or frozen PBMC had their whole RNA sequenced. TCRdb used MiXCR to reprocess the 5' RACE reads, holding one entry per CDR3 protein. The sample has roughly 5,400 distinct CDR3 sequences, approximately 30% seen once. The sequences come from PBMCs, collected at surgery. The receptors stem from a female donor with early-stage non-small cell lung cancer.

Remarks on this clonotype: In a library made to pick up alpha chains, this beta chain is a stray read with a size that means little. This sequence joins TRBV20-1 and TRBJ2-7, with unresolved D. V was cut by 4 bases and J by 6 bases, with 13 bases left in between. This CDR3 region has 12 residues. Germline loops: CDR1 DFQATT, CDR2 SNEGSKA (reference sequence). The CDR3 region has the DNA TGCAGTGCTACCGGTCTCCTTGGCGAGCAGTACTTC. Its protein is CSATGLLGEQYF.

Points on this clonotype: With the library built for alpha chains, this beta chain is off target and its frequency is not meaningful. The chain joins TRBV9 to TRBJ2-4; either TRBD1 or TRBD2 may fit D (5 bases each). V lost 0 bases to trimming and J lost 7 bases, with 17 bases between them. The CDR3 contains 16 residues. Per the germline V gene, CDR1 is SGDLS and CDR2 is YYNGEE. The CDR3 loop reads CASSVAPQGVENIQYF. The CDR3, as DNA: TGTGCCAGCAGCGTAGCCCCCCAGGGAGTGGAGAACATTCAGTACTTC.

Comment on this clonotype: This beta chain is off target for a library built for alpha chains, so its abundance means little. This chain uses TRBV15 with TRBJ2-6; D perhaps matches TRBD1 (6 bases). Germline assignment: CDR1 LNHNV and CDR2 YYDKDF (reference sequence). Trimming shortened V by 7 bases and J by 4 bases, and 14 bases separated the two germline ends. This CDR3 spans 15 amino acids. CDR3 DNA: TGTGCCACCACCGTGGACAGATCCGGGGCCAACGTCCTGACTTTC. It encodes CATTVDRSGANVLTF.

As concerns this clonotype: This beta chain represents an off-target read in a library built for alpha chains; its size is of limited meaning. This chain connects TRBV12-3 or TRBV12-4 to TRBJ1-3, with D maybe TRBD1 (5 bases). The CDR3 spans 13 residues. V lost 2 bases and J 7 bases, leaving 9 bases between the germline ends. Here the CDR3 DNA reads TGTGCCAGCAGTTTATCGGAGGGGAACACCATATATTTT. This translates into CASSLSEGNTIYF.

Points on this clonotype: Since it is a stray read in a library aimed at alpha chains, this beta chain has a size that is not meaningful. The chain couples TRBV19 to TRBJ2-2; TRBD1 agrees at 8 bases. V dropped 6 bases and J dropped 2; count of bases not matched to a gene: 8. CDR1 is LNHDA and CDR2 is SQIVND in the germline V gene (reference sequence). CDR3 size: 16 residues. For the CDR3, the DNA is TGTGCCAGTAGCCAACCTCAGGGGGCTAACACCGGGGAGCTGTTTTTT. Encoded protein: CASSQPQGANTGELFF.

This clonotype is large (0.1 to 1%) in the sample. This beta chain represents an off-target read in a library built for alpha chains; its size is of limited meaning. This chain uses TRBV7-2 with TRBJ2-1; 7 nucleotides line up with TRBD2. Germline loops: CDR1 SGHTA, CDR2 FQGNSA. There are 14 residues in the CDR3. V trimming: 1 base; J trimming: 6 bases; junction bases outside the gene matches: 3. The CDR3 loop is CASSLGWTSNEQFF. The CDR3 DNA sequence: TGTGCCAGCAGCTTAGGGTGGACTAGCAATGAGCAGTTCTTC.

As to this clonotype: With the library built for alpha chains, this beta chain is off target and its frequency is not meaningful. The chain carries TRBV4-3 and TRBJ2-1; 7 nucleotides agree with TRBD2. V dropped 4 bases and J dropped 7; count of bases not matched to a gene: 7. Germline V CDR1 and CDR2: LGHNA, YSLEER. The CDR3 totals 14 residues. The CDR3: CASSLDGRTNEQFF. The CDR3 nucleotides read TGCGCCAGCAGCCTGGACGGGAGGACGAATGAGCAGTTCTTC.

In this sample, this clonotype turned up a few times. Because the library targeted alpha chains, this beta chain is an off-target read whose size means little. This sequence joins TRBV29-1 and TRBJ2-7; D is unresolved. The CDR3 is 14 residues long. Germline V gene lookup returns CDR1 SQVTM and CDR2 ANQGSEA. Trimming stripped 0 bases from V and 4 bases from J, with 13 bases between. This chain's CDR3 is CSVEDPSVGYEQYF. CDR3 bases: TGCAGCGTTGAAGATCCTTCCGTAGGGTACGAGCAGTACTTC.

This clonotype turned up a few times. Because this beta chain is a stray read in a library intended to capture alpha chains, its abundance should not be given much weight. The chain combines TRBV20-1 with TRBJ1-2; D remains unclear. CDR3 size: 13 residues. V was trimmed by 4 bases and J by 4 bases, leaving 13 bases between them. Germline V CDR1 and CDR2: DFQATT, SNEGSKA (reference sequence). The CDR3 loop reads CSAISDNFYGYTF. CDR3 nucleotide sequence: TGCAGTGCTATTAGTGACAATTTCTATGGCTACACCTTC.

A word on this clonotype: This beta chain is a stray read from a library made for alpha chains; its abundance is not meaningful. The chain employs TRBV30 and TRBJ2-1; 10 bases align to TRBD2. V was pared by 7 bases and J by 6 bases, with 12 bases of the junction left unmatched. Germline CDR1 reads GTSNPN; CDR2 reads SVGIG (reference sequence). The CDR3 has 15 residues. CDR3: CASTLAGVPSNEQFF. For the CDR3, the DNA is TGTGCCTCGACTCTAGCGGGGGTTCCTAGCAATGAGCAGTTCTTC.

With respect to this clonotype: This beta chain slipped into a library made for alpha chains as a stray read, so its size is not meaningful. The V and J genes are TRBV29-1 and TRBJ1-3, with unresolved D. CDR3 length: 13 residues. Per germline, CDR1 SQVTM and CDR2 ANQGSEA. V lost 4 bases, J lost 1 base, and 8 bases lay in between. CDR3 in amino acids: CSVAMGSGNTIYF. In nucleotides, the CDR3 is TGCAGCGTTGCAATGGGTTCTGGAAACACCATATATTTT.

This clonotype turned up a few times. The library was prepared for alpha chains; this beta chain is a stray read, so its frequency means little. The chain uses TRBV28 and TRBJ2-5; D is unresolved. The CDR3 length is 14 residues. Germline CDR1 MDHEN, CDR2 SYDVKM. V was pared by 4 bases and J by 4 bases, with 13 bases between. The CDR3 sequence: CASSSPSVAETQYF. In DNA, the CDR3 is TGTGCCAGCAGTTCACCTTCAGTCGCAGAGACCCAGTACTTC.

This clonotype was observed a few times. The size of this beta chain means little, since it is a stray read in a library made for alpha chains. The V call is TRBV7-2, the J call TRBJ2-7, with 7 bases aligning to TRBD2. V shed 6 bases and J 2 bases; nucleotides not matched to a gene: 4. Germline CDR1 and CDR2: SGHTA and FQGNSA. CDR3 length: 13 residues. For the CDR3, the DNA is TGTGCCAGCAGAGCAGCGGGGACCTACGAGCAGTACTTC. The encoded protein is CASRAAGTYEQYF.

As regards this clonotype: Since the library was made to target alpha chains, this beta chain is a stray read and its abundance is not meaningful. The CDR3 sequence: CASSNRDSGTDTQYF. In nucleotides, the CDR3 is TGTGCCAGCAGTAACAGGGACTCGGGCACAGATACGCAGTATTTT. This chain connects TRBV28 to TRBJ2-3; D may be TRBD1 or TRBD2 (6 bases each). CDR1 is MDHEN and CDR2 is SYDVKM in the germline V gene. The CDR3 extends over 15 amino acids. Trimming removed 5 bases from V and 1 base from J, with 13 bases in between.

This clonotype was counted between two and nine times. This beta chain is a stray sequence in a library constructed for alpha chains; its clone size is not meaningful. The V call is TRBV28, the J call TRBJ2-3, with TRBD2 matching over 10 bases. The CDR3 runs to 14 residues. The trim removed 6 bases at V and 4 bases at J, leaving 4 bases unmatched. Germline values: CDR1 MDHEN, CDR2 SYDVKM. The CDR3 region has the DNA TGTGCCAGCAGCAGCGGGGGGGCATCAGATACGCAGTATTTT. As protein: CASSSGGASDTQYF.

As concerns this clonotype: This beta chain is an unintended read in a library built for alpha chains; its size means little. The chain carries TRBV7-2 and TRBJ2-2; D not resolved. The ends were cut back, 3 bases at V and 13 bases at J, with 15 bases in the middle. CDR3 size: 13 residues. Germline CDR1 is SGHTA and CDR2 is FQGNSA. The CDR3 DNA reads TGTGCCAGCAGCTTCAGTCGAGCCGGTGGGCTGTTTTTT. Translation: CASSFSRAGGLFF.

As to this clonotype: This beta chain lies outside the target of a library built for alpha chains; its clone size means little. The chain links TRBV7-6 to TRBJ2-1; 8 bases line up with TRBD1. The CDR3 loop spans 16 amino acids. The germline V gene has CDR1 SGHVS and CDR2 FNYEAQ. The trim removed 3 bases at V and 6 bases at J, leaving 10 bases unmatched. The CDR3 spells CASSLGQGAKANEQFF. The DNA of the CDR3 is TGTGCCAGCAGCTTGGGGCAGGGGGCAAAGGCCAATGAGCAGTTCTTC.

This clonotype has just a few counts. This beta chain is off target for a library built for alpha chains, so its abundance means little. The chain combines TRBV9 with TRBJ2-3; the match to TRBD2 covers 9 bases. V dropped 0 bases and J dropped 1; count of bases not matched to a gene: 12. Germline V gives CDR1 SGDLS, CDR2 YYNGEE. The CDR3 is 19 amino acids. The CDR3 nucleotides are TGTGCCAGCAGCGTAGGAGGTCGCGGGGGGGCCCCTGGCACAGATACGCAGTATTTT. It codes for CASSVGGRGGAPGTDTQYF.

This clonotype turned up a few times. This beta chain is a stray read from a library made for alpha chains; its abundance is not meaningful. The chain links TRBV4-3 to TRBJ2-1; D is possibly TRBD2 (6 bases). The length of the CDR3 is 14 residues. V gave up 4 bases and J gave up 4 bases, with 11 bases separating them. The germline CDR1 and CDR2 sequences are LGHNA and YSLEER. The chain's CDR3 is CASSLRGTYNEQFF. In DNA, the CDR3 is TGCGCCAGCAGCCTAAGAGGGACTTACAATGAGCAGTTCTTC.

This clonotype was counted between two and nine times. Because the library targeted alpha chains, this beta chain is an off-target read whose size means little. The rearrangement joins TRBV11-3 to TRBJ2-2, with a tentative D call TRBD1 (6 bases). V was trimmed by 4 bases and J by 6 bases, leaving 12 bases between them. Germline V gene lookup returns CDR1 SGHNT and CDR2 YENEEA. The CDR3 length is 14 residues. For the CDR3, the DNA is TGTGCCAGCAGCTCTACTGCAGGGGCCGGGGAGCTGTTTTTT. This encodes CASSSTAGAGELFF.

This clonotype showed up just a few times. As an off-target read in a library built for alpha chains, this beta chain has a frequency of little significance. This chain uses TRBV19 with TRBJ2-1; no clear D. The CDR3 runs to 13 residues. Trimming removed 7 bases from V and 4 bases from J, with 11 bases in between. Germline V gives CDR1 LNHDA, CDR2 SQIVND (reference sequence). The CDR3 region is CASMQTLYNEQFF. CDR3 in DNA: TGTGCCAGTATGCAGACTCTATACAATGAGCAGTTCTTC.

In regard to this clonotype: The size of this beta chain means little, since it is a stray read in a library made for alpha chains. The CDR3 reads CASRRGLAGAQETQYF. In nucleotides, the CDR3 is TGCGCCAGCAGACGAGGACTAGCGGGGGCCCAAGAGACCCAGTACTTC. J is TRBJ2-5 and V is TRBV5-1, with 13 bases matching TRBD2. Germline CDR1 reads SGHRS; CDR2 reads YFSETQ. CDR3 size: 16 residues. Germline trimming cut 5 bases from V and 1 base from J; bases unmatched to any gene: 5. Filled out from reference TRBV5-1 and TRBJ2-5, the complete variable domain reads KAGVTQTPRYLIKTRGQQVTLSCSPISGHRSVSWYQQTPGQGLQFLFEYFSETQRNKGNFPGRFSGRQFSNSRSEMNVSTLELGDSALYLCASRRGLAGAQETQYFGPGTRLLVL.

On this clonotype: This beta chain is a stray sequence in a library constructed for alpha chains; its clone size is not meaningful. The V gene is TRBV6-5, the J gene TRBJ2-1; TRBD2 matches at 10 bases. This CDR3 is 15 amino acids long. Germline CDR1 is MNHEY and CDR2 is SVGAGI. Losses at the gene ends were 4 bases for V and 6 bases for J; bases not matched to a gene: 6. In DNA form, the CDR3 reads TGTGCCAGCAGTTTGGATAGCGGGGGGTTCAATGAGCAGTTCTTC. This translates into CASSLDSGGFNEQFF.

In regard to this clonotype: This beta chain slipped into a library made for alpha chains as a stray read, so its size is not meaningful. V gene TRBV11-2 combines with J gene TRBJ2-7, with 7 bases identical to TRBD1. V was clipped by 4 bases and J by 2 bases; unmatched bases: 8. In germline, CDR1 is SGHAT, CDR2 FQNNGV. The CDR3 is 15 residues long. CDR3 sequence (DNA): TGTGCCAGCAGCTCACACCCGACAGGGACCTACGAGCAGTACTTC. Translation: CASSSHPTGTYEQYF. The whole variable domain, remainder taken from reference TRBV11-2 and TRBJ2-7, is EAGVAQSPRYKIIEKRQSVAFWCNPISGHATLYWYQQILGQGPKLLIQFQNNGVVDDSQLPKDRFSAERLKGVDSTLKIQPAKLEDSAVYLCASSSHPTGTYEQYFGPGTRLTVT.

Concerning this clonotype itself: This beta chain lies outside the target of a library built for alpha chains; its clone size means little. The CDR3 region is CSPQTEGYNEQFF. For the CDR3, the DNA is TGCAGCCCCCAGACAGAAGGATACAATGAGCAGTTCTTC. The rearrangement joins TRBV29-1 to TRBJ2-1; TRBD1 might be the D (5 bases). Between the trimmed V and J ends, which lost 8 bases and 4 bases, there was a span of 15 bases. The germline V gene encodes CDR1 SQVTM and CDR2 ANQGSEA. The CDR3 has 13 residues.

This clonotype was seen only a few times. This beta chain lies outside the target of a library built for alpha chains; its clone size means little. The gene calls are TRBV7-9 and TRBJ2-7; TRBD2 is a possible D gene (7 bases). The CDR3 loop spans 15 amino acids. Per the germline V gene, CDR1 is SEHNR and CDR2 is FQNEAQ (reference sequence). V gave up 4 bases and J gave up 3 bases, with 16 bases separating them. The CDR3 region has the DNA TGTGCCAGCAGCTCGGGGGGCATACCCTTCTACGAGCAGTACTTC. Protein: CASSSGGIPFYEQYF. The variable domain in full, completed from reference TRBV7-9 and TRBJ2-7, reads DTGVSQNPRHKITKRGQNVTFRCDPISEHNRLYWYRQTLGQGPEFLTYFQNEAQLEKSRLLSDRFSAERPKGSFSTLEIQRTEQGDSAMYLCASSSGGIPFYEQYFGPGTRLTVT.

A few counts support this clonotype. Because this beta chain is a stray read in a library intended to capture alpha chains, its abundance should not be given much weight. J is TRBJ2-6 and V is TRBV2; TRBD1 is a possible D gene (5 bases). Trimming cost V 4 bases and J 2 bases, with 12 bases left between them. Looked up from germline, CDR1 is SNHLY and CDR2 is FYNNEI. This CDR3 has 16 amino acids. The CDR3 sequence is CASSVQGAAGANVLTF. The CDR3 DNA reads as TGTGCCAGCAGTGTACAAGGGGCGGCTGGGGCCAACGTCCTGACTTTC. Full variable domain (missing parts from reference TRBV2 and TRBJ2-6): EPEVTQTPSHQVTQMGQEVILRCVPISNHLYFYWYRQILGQKVEFLVSFYNNEISEKSEIFDDQFSVERPDGSNFTLKIRSTKLEDSAMYFCASSVQGAAGANVLTFGAGSRLTVL.

This clonotype was detected only a few times. This beta chain slipped into a library made for alpha chains as a stray read, so its size is not meaningful. The chain couples TRBV4-3 to TRBJ2-7; D is possibly TRBD2 (6 bases). The CDR3 contains 14 residues. V was clipped by 4 bases and J by 4 bases, with 14 bases between them. The V gene's germline CDR1 is LGHNA and CDR2 YSLEER. The DNA for the CDR3 is TGCGCCAGCAGCCCCGGGGAGGCGGGATACGAGCAGTACTTC. Amino acids: CASSPGEAGYEQYF.

This clonotype was seen once. This beta chain is a stray read from a library made for alpha chains; its abundance is not meaningful. The rearrangement links TRBV12-3 or TRBV12-4 to TRBJ2-5; TRBD1 might be the D (6 bases). Trimming left V 3 bases short and J 7 bases short, with 24 bases between. The CDR3 has 17 amino acids. The CDR3 DNA reads as TGTGCCAGCAGTTTGCCAGGGGCGCTTGGGCATAGAGGGACCCAGTACTTC. Translating gives CASSLPGALGHRGTQYF.